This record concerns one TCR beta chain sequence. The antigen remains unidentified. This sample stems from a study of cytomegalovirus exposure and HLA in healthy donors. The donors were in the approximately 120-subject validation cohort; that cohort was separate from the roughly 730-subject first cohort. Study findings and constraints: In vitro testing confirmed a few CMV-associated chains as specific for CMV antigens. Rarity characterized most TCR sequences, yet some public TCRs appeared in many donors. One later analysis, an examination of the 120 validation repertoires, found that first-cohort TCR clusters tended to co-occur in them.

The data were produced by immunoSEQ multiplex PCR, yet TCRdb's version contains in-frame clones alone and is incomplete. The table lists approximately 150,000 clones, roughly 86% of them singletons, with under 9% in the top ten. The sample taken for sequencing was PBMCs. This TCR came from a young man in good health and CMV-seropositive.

The DNA for the CDR3 is TGTGCCTGGAGTAATGATGGCCGCAATCAGCCCCAGCATTTT. Protein sequence: CAWSNDGRNQPQHF. The chain joins TRBV30 to TRBJ1-5; no reliable D call. The length of the CDR3 is 14 residues. Trimming left V 2 bases short and J 2 bases short, with 10 bases between. The germline V gene encodes CDR1 GTSNPN and CDR2 SVGIG (reference sequence).